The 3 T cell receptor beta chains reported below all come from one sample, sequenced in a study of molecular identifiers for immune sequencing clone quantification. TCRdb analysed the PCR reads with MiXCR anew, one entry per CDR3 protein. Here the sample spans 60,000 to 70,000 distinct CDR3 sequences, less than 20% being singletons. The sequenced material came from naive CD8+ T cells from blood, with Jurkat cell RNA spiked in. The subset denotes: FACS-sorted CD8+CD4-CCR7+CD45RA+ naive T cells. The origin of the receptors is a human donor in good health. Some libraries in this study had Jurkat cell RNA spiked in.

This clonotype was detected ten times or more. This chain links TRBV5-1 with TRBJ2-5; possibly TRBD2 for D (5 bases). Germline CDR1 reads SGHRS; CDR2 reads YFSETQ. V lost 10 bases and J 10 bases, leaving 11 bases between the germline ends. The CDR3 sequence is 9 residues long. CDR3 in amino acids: CAPDGGQYF. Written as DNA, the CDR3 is TGCGCCCCCGATGGAGGCCAGTACTTC.

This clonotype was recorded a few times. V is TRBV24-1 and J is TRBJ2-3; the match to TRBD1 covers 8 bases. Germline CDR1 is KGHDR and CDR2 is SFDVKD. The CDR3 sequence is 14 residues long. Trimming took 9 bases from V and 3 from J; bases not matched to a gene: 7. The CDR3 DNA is TGTGCCACCCACCCGGACAGGGCGACAGATACGCAGTATTTT. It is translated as CATHPDRATDTQYF.

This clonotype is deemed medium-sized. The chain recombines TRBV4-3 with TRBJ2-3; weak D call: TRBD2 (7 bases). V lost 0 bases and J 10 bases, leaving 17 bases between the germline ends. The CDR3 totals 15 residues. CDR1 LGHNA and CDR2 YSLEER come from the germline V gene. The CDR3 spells CASSQDRPGGGAQYF. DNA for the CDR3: TGCGCCAGCAGCCAAGATCGGCCGGGCGGGGGCGCGCAGTATTTT.